The 6 T cell receptor beta chains below come from one sample, sequenced in a study of T cell repertoires in cytomegalovirus infection. Their antigens are not known. TCRdb ran MiXCR on the reads and lists one entry per CDR3 protein. The profile shows some 220,000 distinct CDR3 sequences, less than 50% of them singletons. Specimen: CD8+ T cells from cultured PBMCs, collected from culture after CMV antigen stimulation. The receptors stem from a human donor in good health (CMV status not recorded). Some clones in this sample may be carry-over from other donors' samples.

The chain carries TRBV28 and TRBJ2-7; 11 positions agree with TRBD2. J gave up 3 bases and V 3 bases, and 7 bases lay outside the gene matches. Germline V gene lookup returns CDR1 MDHEN and CDR2 SYDVKM. CDR3 length equals 16 residues. CDR3 loop: CASSFSPGTSGYEQYF. The CDR3 region has the DNA TGTGCCAGCAGTTTCTCCCCCGGGACTAGCGGCTACGAGCAGTACTTC.

The chain has TRBV7-3 and TRBJ2-1; 8 nucleotides align to TRBD1. Unmatched junction bases numbered 5, after V lost 6 bases and J lost 1 base. CDR1 and CDR2 from the germline V gene are SGHTA and FQGTGA. The CDR3 loop spans 15 amino acids. For the CDR3, the DNA is TGTGCCAGCAGTTTCACAGGGGGGTCCTACAATGAGCAGTTCTTC. Translating it yields CASSFTGGSYNEQFF.

In this sample, this clonotype turned up many times. This chain uses TRBV6-2 or TRBV6-3 with TRBJ1-1; a weak D match, TRBD1 (6 bases). Per germline, CDR1 MNHEY and CDR2 SVGEGT. The CDR3 extends over 16 amino acids. V shed 1 base and J shed 0 bases, with 12 bases lying between them. The DNA for the CDR3 is TGTGCCAGCAGTTACTTTTGGACAGTTATGAACACTGAAGCTTTCTTT. Protein sequence: CASSYFWTVMNTEAFF.

The genes are TRBV4-2 and TRBJ2-1, with D unresolved. Germline V CDR1 and CDR2: LGHNA, YNFKEQ. CDR3 length: 15 amino acids. V lost 0 bases and J 6 bases, leaving 12 bases between the germline ends. CDR3 sequence (DNA): TGTGCCAGCAGCCAAGATGTGGGATCGGGCAATGAGCAGTTCTTC. Translation gives CASSQDVGSGNEQFF.

This clonotype has ten or more counts. The chain carries TRBV7-6 and TRBJ1-1; 8 positions match TRBD1. The germline CDR1 and CDR2 sequences are SGHVS and FNYEAQ. V was clipped by 1 base and J by 5 bases; unmatched bases: 6. CDR3 length equals 15 residues. CDR3 sequence reads: CASSLDAGGATEAFF. CDR3 bases: TGTGCCAGCAGCTTAGATGCAGGGGGCGCGACTGAAGCTTTCTTT.

This rearrangement joins TRBV29-1 to TRBJ2-7, with a weak D call TRBD1 (5 bases). The V end lost 5 bases, the J end lost 5 bases, and 19 bases lay between the germline ends. The CDR3 is made up of 14 amino acids. Germline V gene sequence: CDR1 SQVTM, CDR2 ANQGSEA. DNA for the CDR3: TGCAGCGTTTTGTCCAGGGCCCCCTGGAACGAGCAGTACTTC. As protein: CSVLSRAPWNEQYF.